The TCR beta chain under discussion was sequenced for a study of blood T cell repertoires in COVID-19. This clone is a singleton in its sample. Profiled with immunoSEQ multiplex PCR; TCRdb holds only in-frame clones, not every one. The sample has a few hundred thousand clones; around 89% are singletons. Germline CDR1 LNHDA, CDR2 SQIVND (reference sequence). With V trimmed by 5 bases and J by 0 bases, 6 bases remained unmatched. This CDR3 is 16 amino acids long. The origin of this receptor is a woman aged 40 to 50 with acute or convalescent COVID-19. The source material was peripheral blood. This rearrangement joins TRBV19 to TRBJ1-4; 7 positions agree with TRBD1. The CDR3 protein is CASSSGQKATNEKLFF. Here the CDR3 DNA reads TGTGCCAGTAGTTCGGGACAGAAAGCAACTAATGAAAAACTGTTTTTT.